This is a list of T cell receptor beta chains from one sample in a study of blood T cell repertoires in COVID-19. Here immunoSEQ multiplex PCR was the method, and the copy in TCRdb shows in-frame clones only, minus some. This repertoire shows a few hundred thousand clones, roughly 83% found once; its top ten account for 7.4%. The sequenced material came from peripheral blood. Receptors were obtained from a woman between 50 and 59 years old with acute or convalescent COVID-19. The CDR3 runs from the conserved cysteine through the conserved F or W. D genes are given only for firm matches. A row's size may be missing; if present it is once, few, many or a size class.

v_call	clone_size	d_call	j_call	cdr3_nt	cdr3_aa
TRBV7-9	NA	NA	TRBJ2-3	TGTGCCAGCAGCCCTGTGGTCGGGGGTGGCCCAGATACGCAGTATTTT	CASSPVVGGGPDTQYF
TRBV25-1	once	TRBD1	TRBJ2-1	TGTGCCAGCAGAGGGACAGGAGCGTACAATGAGCAGTTCTTC	CASRGTGAYNEQFF
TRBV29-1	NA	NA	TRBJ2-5	TGCAGCGGGTTAGGGGGAGAGACCCAGTACTTC	CSGLGGETQYF
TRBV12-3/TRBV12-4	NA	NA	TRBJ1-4	TGTGCCAGCAGTTTAGGGCAGGGGATAAAACTGTTTTTT	CASSLGQGIKLFF
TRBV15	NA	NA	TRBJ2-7	TGTGCCACCAGCGTGGGGCCCTACGAGCAGTACTTC	CATSVGPYEQYF
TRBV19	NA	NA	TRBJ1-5	TGTGCCAGTAGTATATTCGGTTATAGCAATCAGCCCCAGCATTTT	CASSIFGYSNQPQHF
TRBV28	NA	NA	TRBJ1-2	TGTGCCAGCAGTTCCCGGGGGGGGGACTATGGCTACACCTTC	CASSSRGGDYGYTF
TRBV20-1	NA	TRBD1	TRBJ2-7	TGCAGTGCTAGTTTTGACAGGGGGAACGAGCAGTACTTC	CSASFDRGNEQYF
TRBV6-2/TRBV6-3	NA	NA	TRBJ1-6	TGTGCCAGCAGTCCAACAGGAGGGAGGAACTCACCCCTCCACTTT	CASSPTGGRNSPLHF
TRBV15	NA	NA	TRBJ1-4	TGTGCCACCAGCAGAGAGACAGGCCGAGGTGAAAAACTGTTTTTT	CATSRETGRGEKLFF
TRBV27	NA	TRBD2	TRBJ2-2	TGTGCCAGCAGTTTGGCTAGGACTAGCATCCCCGGGGAGCTGTTTTTT	CASSLARTSIPGELFF
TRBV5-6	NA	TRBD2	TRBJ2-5	TGTGCCAGCAGCTTGGGGCTAGCGGGGGCTCAAGAGACCCAGTACTTC	CASSLGLAGAQETQYF
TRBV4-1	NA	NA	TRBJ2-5	TGCGCCAGCAGCCGGTTAGCGCACGGTGAGACCCAGTACTTC	CASSRLAHGETQYF
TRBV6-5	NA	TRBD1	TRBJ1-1	TGTGCCAGCACGACAGGGGGAGGCATGAACACTGAAGCTTTCTTT	CASTTGGGMNTEAFF
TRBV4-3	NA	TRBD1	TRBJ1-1	TGCGCCAGCAGCCTCGGGACAGGAGGCACTGAAGCTTTCTTT	CASSLGTGGTEAFF
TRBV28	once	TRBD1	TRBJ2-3	TGTGCCAGCAGTTTAAATCAGGGGGTTGCCGCAGATACGCAGTATTTT	CASSLNQGVAADTQYF
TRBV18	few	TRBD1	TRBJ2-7	TGTGCCAGCTCACCACAGTGGGGACAGGGTTCCTACGAGCAGTACTTC	CASSPQWGQGSYEQYF
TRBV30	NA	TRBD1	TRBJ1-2	TGTGCCTGGAGTCAGGCAGGGGGCGGCTATGGCTACACCTTC	CAWSQAGGGYGYTF
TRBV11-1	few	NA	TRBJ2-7	TGTGCCAGCAGCGCGGACACCGGTCAGTACTTC	CASSADTGQYF
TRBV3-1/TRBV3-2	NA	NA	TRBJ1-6	TGTGCCAGCAGCCAAGTCAGGAGCGGTAATTCACCCCTCCACTTT	CASSQVRSGNSPLHF
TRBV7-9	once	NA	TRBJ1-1	TGTGCCAGCAGCTTAGGGCTGGTTGTCACTGAAGCTTTCTTT	CASSLGLVVTEAFF
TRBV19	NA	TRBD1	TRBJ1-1	TGTGCCAGTAGTAGACAGGGGAACACTGAAGCTTTCTTT	CASSRQGNTEAFF
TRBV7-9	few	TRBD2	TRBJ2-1	TGTGCCAGCAGCCCCGGACTAGCGGGGAATGAGCAGTTCTTC	CASSPGLAGNEQFF
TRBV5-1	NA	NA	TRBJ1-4	TGCGCCAGCAGCTTGGTTGGGGCCACGAATGAAAAACTGTTTTTT	CASSLVGATNEKLFF